This T cell receptor beta chain was recorded in a study of T cell repertoires in cytomegalovirus infection. Study context: Indications came from public TCR beta signatures; they pointed to CMV infection and to a matching HLA type. Study-wide findings and caveats: CMV carriers having the relevant HLA were flagged by cumulative public TCR beta family frequency.

Each CDR3 protein gets one entry after TCRdb re-called the reads with MiXCR. The table lists about 360,000 distinct CDR3 sequences, 15% to 20% of them singletons, with less than 9.5% in the top ten. Per the germline V gene, CDR1 is SGHTA and CDR2 is FQGNSA. Trimming left V 0 bases short and J 2 bases short, with 11 bases between. The CDR3 length is 15 residues. For this clonotype: Its antigen is not known.

The source is a human donor in good health (CMV status not recorded). Some clones in this sample may be carry-over from other donors' samples. The chain links TRBV7-2 to TRBJ2-7, with a weak D call TRBD1 (6 bases). The sequenced sample was PBMCs. This chain's CDR3 is CASSLASTGTYEQYF. Written as DNA, the CDR3 is TGTGCCAGCAGCTTAGCCTCGACAGGAACCTACGAGCAGTACTTC.